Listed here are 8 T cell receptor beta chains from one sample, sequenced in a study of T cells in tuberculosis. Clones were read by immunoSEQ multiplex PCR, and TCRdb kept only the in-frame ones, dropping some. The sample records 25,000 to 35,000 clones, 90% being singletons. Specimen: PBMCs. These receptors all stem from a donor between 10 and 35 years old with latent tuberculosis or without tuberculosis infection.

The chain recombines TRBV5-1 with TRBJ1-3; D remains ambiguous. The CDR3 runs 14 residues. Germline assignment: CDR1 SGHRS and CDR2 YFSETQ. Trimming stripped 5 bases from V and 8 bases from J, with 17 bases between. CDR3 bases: TGCGCCAGCAGAGAAGTCGGGCCGGGGTACACCATATATTTT. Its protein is CASREVGPGYTIYF.

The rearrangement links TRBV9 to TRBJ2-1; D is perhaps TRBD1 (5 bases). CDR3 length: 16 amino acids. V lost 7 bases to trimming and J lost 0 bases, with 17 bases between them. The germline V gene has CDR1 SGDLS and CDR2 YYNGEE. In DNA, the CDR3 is TGTGCCAGCGGGTTAACAGGTCAAAGCTCCTACAATGAGCAGTTCTTC. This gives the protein CASGLTGQSSYNEQFF.

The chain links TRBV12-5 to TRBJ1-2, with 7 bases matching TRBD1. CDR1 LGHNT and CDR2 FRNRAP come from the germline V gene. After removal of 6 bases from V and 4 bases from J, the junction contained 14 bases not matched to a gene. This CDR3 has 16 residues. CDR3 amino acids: CASGADRQGSGYGYTF. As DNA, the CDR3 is TGTGCTAGTGGAGCTGATAGACAGGGATCCGGCTATGGCTACACCTTC. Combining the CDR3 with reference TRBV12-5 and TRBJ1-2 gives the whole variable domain DARVTQTPRHKVTEMGQEVTMRCQPILGHNTVFWYRQTMMQGLELLAYFRNRAPLDDSGMPKDRFSAEMPDATLATLKIQPSEPRDSAVYFCASGADRQGSGYGYTFGSGTRLTVV.

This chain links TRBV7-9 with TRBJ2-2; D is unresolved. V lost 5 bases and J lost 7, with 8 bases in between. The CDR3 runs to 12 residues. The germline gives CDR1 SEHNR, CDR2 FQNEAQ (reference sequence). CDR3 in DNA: TGTGCCAGCAGCCCCCCTCGCGGGGAGCTGTTTTTT. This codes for CASSPPRGELFF.

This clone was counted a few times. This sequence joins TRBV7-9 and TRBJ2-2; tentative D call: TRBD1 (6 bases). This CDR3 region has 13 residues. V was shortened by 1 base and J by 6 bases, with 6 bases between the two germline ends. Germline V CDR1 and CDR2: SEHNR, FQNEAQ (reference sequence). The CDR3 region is CASSLGTAGELFF. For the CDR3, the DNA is TGTGCCAGCAGCTTAGGGACAGCCGGGGAGCTGTTTTTT. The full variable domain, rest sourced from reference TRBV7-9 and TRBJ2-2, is DTGVSQNPRHKITKRGQNVTFRCDPISEHNRLYWYRQTLGQGPEFLTYFQNEAQLEKSRLLSDRFSAERPKGSFSTLEIQRTEQGDSAMYLCASSLGTAGELFFGEGSRLTVL.

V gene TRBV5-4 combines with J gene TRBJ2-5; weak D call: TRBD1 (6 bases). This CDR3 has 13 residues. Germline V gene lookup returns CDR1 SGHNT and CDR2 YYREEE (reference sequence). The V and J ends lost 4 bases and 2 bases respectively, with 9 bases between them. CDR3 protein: CASSPGQQETQYF. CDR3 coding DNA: TGTGCCAGCAGCCCCGGACAGCAAGAGACCCAGTACTTC.

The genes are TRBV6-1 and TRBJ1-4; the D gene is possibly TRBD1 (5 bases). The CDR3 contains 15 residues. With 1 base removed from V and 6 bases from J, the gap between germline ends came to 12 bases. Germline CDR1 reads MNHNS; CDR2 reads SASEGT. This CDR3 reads CASSEVTAGDEKLFF. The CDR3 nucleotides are TGTGCCAGCAGTGAAGTGACAGCTGGCGATGAAAAACTGTTTTTT.

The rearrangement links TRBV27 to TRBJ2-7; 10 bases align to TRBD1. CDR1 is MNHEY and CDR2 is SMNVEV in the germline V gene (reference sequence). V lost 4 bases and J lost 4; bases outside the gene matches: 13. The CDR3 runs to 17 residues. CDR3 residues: CASSSLGLGQGIYEQYF. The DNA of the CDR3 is TGTGCCAGCAGTTCCTTGGGCTTGGGACAGGGGATTTACGAGCAGTACTTC.